One and the same sample provided the 32 T cell receptor beta chains below, sequenced in a study of blood T cell repertoires in COVID-19. Here immunoSEQ multiplex PCR was the method, and the copy in TCRdb shows in-frame clones only, minus some. The sample contains roughly 260,000 clones, about 88% of which appear only once. The material sequenced was peripheral blood. These TCRs come from a man between 60 and 75 years old who had recovered from COVID-19.

The chain is built from TRBV6-4 and TRBJ2-7, with D perhaps matching TRBD2 (6 bases). Trimming removed 3 bases from V and 2 bases from J, with 17 bases in between. The CDR3 is 16 residues long. Germline V gene data show CDR1 as MRHNA and CDR2 as SNTAGT. The CDR3 region has the DNA TGTGCCAGCAGTGAACCCACCGGCGGGGACCCCTACGAGCAGTACTTC. This encodes CASSEPTGGDPYEQYF.

The chain combines TRBV7-9 with TRBJ1-1, with no clear D. CDR1 is SEHNR, CDR2 FQNEAQ, per germline (reference sequence). The CDR3 contains 12 residues. The V and J ends lost 8 bases and 6 bases respectively, with 13 bases between them. CDR3: CASQESRPEAFF. In DNA, the CDR3 is TGTGCCAGCCAAGAGTCTCGCCCTGAAGCTTTCTTT.

This clone was recorded a few times. The chain has TRBV3-1 (or the pseudogene TRBV3-2) and TRBJ1-6; D may be TRBD1 (5 bases). V lost 1 base and J lost 7, with 11 bases in between. Germline V gene data show CDR1 as LGHDT and CDR2 as YNNKEL (reference sequence). The CDR3 has 15 amino acids. CDR3 DNA: TGTGCCAGCAGCCAAGCCAGGGATCCGAATTCACCCCTCCACTTT. Translated, it gives CASSQARDPNSPLHF.

The genes are TRBV5-1 and TRBJ1-4; D call uncertain. Germline CDR1 reads SGHRS; CDR2 reads YFSETQ. V dropped 2 bases and J dropped 7 bases, with 15 bases sitting between them. The CDR3 is 15 amino acids. CDR3 coding DNA: TGCGCCAGCAGCTTTGGTAACGGCGGCCTTGAAAAACTGTTTTTT. Amino acid sequence: CASSFGNGGLEKLFF.

V usage is TRBV14 and J usage is TRBJ2-4; 9 bases agree with TRBD1. Germline V gene lookup returns CDR1 SGHDN and CDR2 FVKESK. Trimming removed 1 base from V and 1 base from J; junction bases left unmatched: 17. The CDR3 has 21 amino acids. DNA for the CDR3: TGTGCCAGCAGCCAAGCGGGAGGACAGGGGCGTCCAAGCGTGGCCAAAAACATTCAGTACTTC. Translating gives CASSQAGGQGRPSVAKNIQYF.

This clone came up a few times. This chain's CDR3 is CASRRGGSNTGELFF. CDR3 DNA sequence: TGTGCCAGCAGACGCGGGGGGTCAAACACCGGGGAGCTGTTTTTT. V usage is TRBV19 and J usage is TRBJ2-2; 8 nucleotides agree with TRBD2. Germline V gene lookup returns CDR1 LNHDA and CDR2 SQIVND (reference sequence). This CDR3 region has 15 residues. V lost 9 bases and J lost 2; bases outside the gene matches: 8.

The V and J genes are TRBV5-6 and TRBJ1-2; D call uncertain. The CDR3 is 16 residues long. CDR1 is SGHDT, CDR2 YYEEEE, per germline. With 4 bases removed from V and 7 bases from J, the gap between germline ends came to 23 bases. The CDR3 protein is CASSPSFWVVQRGYTF. The CDR3 DNA is TGTGCCAGCAGCCCTAGTTTCTGGGTGGTCCAGCGTGGCTACACCTTC.

The chain is built from TRBV6-5 and TRBJ1-3, with D perhaps TRBD1 (5 bases). This CDR3 has 13 residues. The V and J ends lost 2 bases and 3 bases respectively, with 5 bases between them. Germline CDR1 is MNHEY and CDR2 is SVGAGI. The CDR3, as DNA: TGTGCCAGCAGTTACGACAGTGGAAACACCATATATTTT. Translated: CASSYDSGNTIYF.

This clone was detected only once. The chain employs TRBV10-3 and TRBJ2-5, with D possibly TRBD2 on 5 matching bases. Germline CDR1 ENHRY, CDR2 SYGVKD. The V end lost 4 bases, the J end lost 5 bases, and 11 bases lay between the germline ends. This CDR3 comprises 13 residues. The chain's CDR3 is CAISGRWEETQYF. In DNA, the CDR3 is TGTGCCATCAGTGGGAGATGGGAGGAGACCCAGTACTTC.

The V call is TRBV2, the J call TRBJ1-5; 7 nucleotides match TRBD1. V was clipped by 7 bases and J by 5 bases; unmatched bases: 20. The CDR3 loop spans 18 amino acids. Per germline, CDR1 SNHLY and CDR2 FYNNEI. DNA for the CDR3: TGTGCCAGCAACCTTGGGCCGACAGGGTCAGGGGCGGATCAGCCCCAGCATTTT. This encodes CASNLGPTGSGADQPQHF.

The V call is TRBV21-1, the J call TRBJ2-7; TRBD1 is taken as the D call from the table, unchecked against the DNA. TRBV21-1 is recorded as a pseudogene. CDR3 length: 15 amino acids. Here the CDR3 DNA reads TGTGCCAGCAGCAACTCCGGGACAGGTGTTTACGAGCAGTACTTC. Amino acids: CASSNSGTGVYEQYF.

The rearrangement links TRBV11-2 to TRBJ1-4, with D perhaps matching TRBD1 (6 bases). Per germline, CDR1 SGHAT and CDR2 FQNNGV. The CDR3 extends over 14 amino acids. The ends were cut back, 4 bases at V and 2 bases at J, with 8 bases in the middle. The CDR3 region is CASSSGVTNEKLFF. The DNA for the CDR3 is TGTGCCAGCAGCTCAGGGGTTACTAATGAAAAACTGTTTTTT.

This clone was observed a handful of times. This sequence joins TRBV5-1 and TRBJ2-5; 12 bases agree with TRBD1. Germline loops: CDR1 SGHRS, CDR2 YFSETQ. This CDR3 region has 14 residues. V shed 3 bases, J shed 5 bases, and the junction held 2 bases outside the gene matches. The CDR3 DNA sequence: TGCGCCAGCAGCTGGGACAGGGGGCTTGAGACCCAGTACTTC. This translates into CASSWDRGLETQYF.

The table lists this clone with a count of one. J is TRBJ2-3 and V is TRBV30; tentatively, D is TRBD1 (6 bases). Germline V lookup: CDR1 GTSNPN, CDR2 SVGIG (reference sequence). Between the trimmed V and J ends, which lost 0 bases and 0 bases, there was a span of 13 bases. This CDR3 is 16 amino acids long. The CDR3 spells CAWSVLGTPSTDTQYF. The CDR3 DNA sequence: TGTGCCTGGAGTGTACTTGGGACACCTAGCACAGATACGCAGTATTTT.

In its sample, this clone was seen once. V usage is TRBV7-6 and J usage is TRBJ1-5; D unresolved. CDR3 length equals 18 residues. The germline V gene encodes CDR1 SGHVS and CDR2 FNYEAQ. V was cut by 5 bases and J by 0 bases, with 20 bases left in between. The CDR3 DNA reads TGTGCCAGCAGCCTCTCTAACCCCCCCACAGATAGCAATCAGCCCCAGCATTTT. The encoded protein is CASSLSNPPTDSNQPQHF. Using reference TRBV7-6 and TRBJ1-5 for the parts outside the CDR3, the full variable domain is GAGVSQSPRYKVTKRGQDVALRCDPISGHVSLYWYRQALGQGPEFLTYFNYEAQQDKSGLPNDRFSAERPEGSISTLTIQRTEQRDSAMYRCASSLSNPPTDSNQPQHFGDGTRLSIL.

This clone was observed once. The rearrangement links TRBV29-1 to TRBJ2-5; maybe TRBD1 (6 bases). V shed 5 bases and J shed 5 bases, with 18 bases lying between them. Germline CDR1 is SQVTM and CDR2 is ANQGSEA. This CDR3 contains 14 residues. CDR3 DNA: TGCAGCGTTCCAGGGGCTACTCCTCAGGAGACCCAGTACTTC. Its translation: CSVPGATPQETQYF.

The gene calls are TRBV3-1 (or the pseudogene TRBV3-2) and TRBJ2-7, with 11 bases that match TRBD2. CDR1 and CDR2 (germline): LGHDT, YNNKEL (reference sequence). Germline trimming cut 4 bases from V and 5 bases from J; bases unmatched to any gene: 13. The CDR3 sequence is 17 residues long. In nucleotides, the CDR3 is TGTGCCAGCAGCCTCGGGACTAGCGGCAGGGCGGGCAACGAGCAGTACTTC. It codes for CASSLGTSGRAGNEQYF.

This sequence joins TRBV19 and TRBJ1-1; possible D gene TRBD1, 6 bases. The CDR3 sequence is 15 residues long. Trimming shortened V by 6 bases and J by 4 bases, and 18 bases separated the two germline ends. Germline CDR1 LNHDA, CDR2 SQIVND (reference sequence). Written as DNA, the CDR3 is TGTGCCAGTAGCAAGGGGGGGCGTTCGACCACTGAAGCTTTCTTT. Its translation: CASSKGGRSTTEAFF.

This sequence joins TRBV12-3 or TRBV12-4 and TRBJ2-7; D not resolved. V lost 5 bases to trimming and J lost 11 bases, with 16 bases between them. The CDR3 consists of 12 residues. CDR3 sequence reads: CASSLRPGLEYF. For the CDR3, the DNA is TGTGCCAGCAGTCTTCGCCCCGGGTTGGAGTACTTC.

This clone was seen once. The chain employs TRBV7-9 and TRBJ2-7; D is uncertain. This CDR3 is built from 13 residues. V lost 0 bases, J lost 2 bases, and 5 bases lay in between. The germline V gene encodes CDR1 SEHNR and CDR2 FQNEAQ (reference sequence). CDR3 protein: CASSLAGTYEQYF. The CDR3 DNA reads TGTGCCAGCAGCTTAGCGGGCACCTACGAGCAGTACTTC.

The chain joins TRBV7-9 to TRBJ1-1; 10 positions match TRBD1. The CDR3 contains 16 residues. The V segment lost 4 bases and the J segment 3 bases; nucleotides outside the gene matches: 8. Germline assignment: CDR1 SEHNR and CDR2 FQNEAQ (reference sequence). The CDR3 sequence: CASSSLTGGVDTEAFF. The CDR3, as DNA: TGTGCCAGCAGCTCGTTGACAGGGGGCGTCGACACTGAAGCTTTCTTT.

The J gene is TRBJ1-5, the V gene TRBV19; D may be TRBD1 (6 bases). With 1 base removed from V and 3 bases from J, the gap between germline ends came to 13 bases. The CDR3 length is 16 residues. Germline V gene lookup returns CDR1 LNHDA and CDR2 SQIVND (reference sequence). DNA for the CDR3: TGTGCCAGTAGTATAGGGTTAGGGGGATCCAATCAGCCCCAGCATTTT. Translating it yields CASSIGLGGSNQPQHF.

The chain combines TRBV3-1 (or the pseudogene TRBV3-2) with TRBJ2-5; tentatively, D is TRBD2 (6 bases). The CDR3 length is 14 residues. V lost 2 bases to trimming and J lost 5 bases, with 12 bases between them. The germline CDR1 and CDR2 sequences are LGHDT and YNNKEL (reference sequence). The CDR3 protein is CASSQSSALETQYF. CDR3 DNA sequence: TGTGCCAGCAGCCAATCTAGCGCTCTTGAGACCCAGTACTTC.

The rearrangement links TRBV19 to TRBJ2-3; 7 bases are shared with TRBD1. The germline gives CDR1 LNHDA, CDR2 SQIVND (reference sequence). The CDR3 covers 19 residues. V gave up 5 bases and J gave up 7 bases; unmatched junction bases: 24. CDR3 protein: CASSLRTGPQQRARNTQYF. The CDR3 nucleotides read TGTGCCAGTAGTCTCCGGACAGGTCCTCAACAAAGGGCCAGAAATACGCAGTATTTT.

The chain is built from TRBV5-1 and TRBJ2-1; 11 nucleotides match TRBD2. Germline V CDR1 and CDR2: SGHRS, YFSETQ. CDR3 length: 15 residues. Trimming removed 4 bases from V and 3 bases from J; junction bases left unmatched: 3. The CDR3, as DNA: TGCGCCAGCAGCCGGGGACTAGCGGACTACAATGAGCAGTTCTTC. It yields the protein CASSRGLADYNEQFF.

The chain links TRBV7-3 to TRBJ2-1; TRBD2 matches 9 bases. Germline V gene lookup returns CDR1 SGHTA and CDR2 FQGTGA. The junction had 4 bases not matched to a gene; V was cut back by 2 bases and J by 5 bases. This CDR3 is built from 15 residues. The DNA of the CDR3 is TGTGCCAGCAGCTTACGGCTAGCGGGGAACAATGAGCAGTTCTTC. The encoded protein is CASSLRLAGNNEQFF.

V gene TRBV15 combines with J gene TRBJ1-5; 8 positions match TRBD1. Germline V gene sequence: CDR1 LNHNV, CDR2 YYDKDF (reference sequence). This CDR3 contains 14 residues. V was pared by 6 bases and J by 4 bases, with 5 bases of the junction left unmatched. Here the CDR3 DNA reads TGTGCCACCAGTACCGACAGGGGTAATCAGCCCCAGCATTTT. It is translated as CATSTDRGNQPQHF.

This chain connects TRBV15 to TRBJ2-7, with D possibly TRBD1 on 6 matching bases. The CDR3 has 14 residues. In germline, CDR1 is LNHNV, CDR2 YYDKDF (reference sequence). V was clipped by 0 bases and J by 5 bases, with 11 bases between them. The CDR3 loop is CATSRDGTGNEQYF. For the CDR3, the DNA is TGTGCCACCAGCAGAGATGGTACAGGGAACGAGCAGTACTTC.

This clone was seen only once. V and J are TRBV7-8 and TRBJ2-3; 8 bases agree with TRBD2. The CDR3 is made up of 15 amino acids. V was clipped by 4 bases and J by 6 bases; unmatched bases: 9. Per the germline V gene, CDR1 is SGHVS and CDR2 is FQNEAQ. CDR3 DNA sequence: TGTGCCAGCAGCTCCGGGACTAGTATTAGGGATACGCAGTATTTT. It yields the protein CASSSGTSIRDTQYF.

The chain carries TRBV6-4 and TRBJ2-7; 7 nucleotides match TRBD1. The germline CDR1 and CDR2 sequences are MRHNA and SNTAGT. The CDR3 contains 15 residues. J gave up 4 bases and V 3 bases, and 9 bases lay outside the gene matches. The CDR3 spells CASSEWAGGFYEQYF. The CDR3, as DNA: TGTGCCAGCAGTGAGTGGGCAGGGGGTTTTTACGAGCAGTACTTC.

The rearrangement uses TRBV11-3 and TRBJ2-5; TRBD1 is a possible D gene (5 bases). This CDR3 comprises 15 residues. Germline V gives CDR1 SGHNT, CDR2 YENEEA. The germline V and J ends were trimmed by 0 bases and 3 bases, with 11 bases remaining between them. The CDR3 DNA sequence: TGTGCCAGCAGCTTAGAGGGCAGGGTGGAAGAGACCCAGTACTTC. This gives the protein CASSLEGRVEETQYF.

CDR3 region: CASSRTSGYEQYF. The CDR3 DNA sequence: TGTGCCAGCAGCCGGACTAGCGGCTACGAGCAGTACTTC. This chain uses TRBV12-3 or TRBV12-4 with TRBJ2-7, with 10 nucleotides matching TRBD2. The CDR3 is 13 amino acids. V was clipped by 6 bases and J by 3 bases; unmatched bases: 2.